Below, 30 T cell receptor beta chains from the same sample are listed, as sequenced in a study of cytomegalovirus exposure and HLA in healthy donors. PCR primers comprised 60 Vbeta and 13 Jbeta primers. Clones were read by immunoSEQ multiplex PCR, and TCRdb kept only the in-frame ones, dropping some. The sample lists about 180,000 clones, over 70% occurring once. Sequencing was done on a sample of PBMCs. These receptors were obtained from an older woman in good health and CMV-seropositive.

With respect to this clone: The junction and the germline gene differ at one end; a read error may be behind it. This sequence joins TRBV5-1 and TRBJ2-6; TRBD1 matches 11 bases. CDR1 is SGHRS, CDR2 YFSETQ, per germline. The CDR3 loop spans 17 amino acids. The CDR3 loop is CASSTGQGASGANGLTF. The DNA of the CDR3 is TGCGCCAGCAGCACCGGACAGGGGGCGAGTGGGGCCAACGGCCTGACTTTC.

The chain couples TRBV5-4 to TRBJ1-4, with no clear D. The germline CDR1 and CDR2 sequences are SGHNT and YYREEE (reference sequence). The V end was cut by 5 bases, the J end by 6 bases, with 17 bases between. This CDR3 comprises 15 residues. The CDR3 reads CASSSGEVGYEKLFF. DNA for the CDR3: TGTGCCAGCAGTTCGGGAGAAGTCGGGTATGAAAAACTGTTTTTT. The entire variable domain, with the rest obtained from reference TRBV5-4 and TRBJ1-4, is as follows: ETGVTQSPTHLIKTRGQQVTLRCSSQSGHNTVSWYQQALGQGPQFIFQYYREEENGRGNFPPRFSGLQFPNYSSELNVNALELDDSALYLCASSSGEVGYEKLFFGSGTQLSVL.

This clone showed up just a few times. The chain links TRBV2 to TRBJ1-2, with 11 bases fitting TRBD1. Germline V gene lookup returns CDR1 SNHLY and CDR2 FYNNEI. There are 14 residues in the CDR3. V was pared by 6 bases and J by 6 bases, with 6 bases of the junction left unmatched. The CDR3, as DNA: TGTGCCAGCAGCCGGACAGGGGGCAACGATGGCTACACCTTC. Translated, it gives CASSRTGGNDGYTF.

This rearrangement joins TRBV11-1 to TRBJ2-7; 7 bases align to TRBD1. The germline V gene encodes CDR1 SGHAT and CDR2 FQDESV (reference sequence). This CDR3 region has 15 residues. The ends lost 1 base at V and 0 bases at J; junction bases unmatched: 3. CDR3 bases: TGTGCCAGCAGCTTAGTTAGGGACAGCTCCTACGAGCAGTACTTC. This encodes CASSLVRDSSYEQYF.

This clone was seen just once. V usage is TRBV19 and J usage is TRBJ1-4; TRBD1 aligns across 7 bases. The germline gives CDR1 LNHDA, CDR2 SQIVND (reference sequence). This CDR3 contains 14 residues. J gave up 4 bases and V 8 bases, and 7 bases lay outside the gene matches. The CDR3 coding sequence is TGTGCCAGTTGCTCCGGGACAGTTAATGAAAAACTGTTTTTT. This translates into CASCSGTVNEKLFF.

The rearrangement joins TRBV2 to TRBJ1-1, with D possibly being TRBD1 (5 bases). Trimming removed 2 bases from V and 5 bases from J, with 15 bases in between. Germline CDR1 reads SNHLY; CDR2 reads FYNNEI. This CDR3 has 15 amino acids. CDR3 amino acids: CASSEWGGGGTEAFF. DNA of the CDR3: TGTGCCAGCAGTGAATGGGGCGGGGGGGGGACTGAAGCTTTCTTT.

This sequence joins TRBV27 and TRBJ2-3; 13 bases line up with TRBD2. CDR3 size: 16 residues. Per germline, CDR1 MNHEY and CDR2 SMNVEV (reference sequence). With V trimmed by 5 bases and J by 4 bases, 6 bases remained unmatched. The CDR3, as DNA: TGTGCCAGCAGTCCTCGGACTAGCGGGAGACCAGATACGCAGTATTTT. Its protein is CASSPRTSGRPDTQYF.

This chain connects TRBV5-4 to TRBJ2-1; 7 bases fit TRBD1. V gave up 4 bases and J gave up 6 bases; unmatched junction bases: 4. Germline CDR1 is SGHNT and CDR2 is YYREEE (reference sequence). There are 13 residues in the CDR3. The CDR3 sequence: CASSQRDSNEQFF. Written as DNA, the CDR3 is TGTGCCAGCAGCCAGAGGGACAGCAATGAGCAGTTCTTC. Together with reference TRBV5-4 and TRBJ2-1, the CDR3 gives the full variable domain: ETGVTQSPTHLIKTRGQQVTLRCSSQSGHNTVSWYQQALGQGPQFIFQYYREEENGRGNFPPRFSGLQFPNYSSELNVNALELDDSALYLCASSQRDSNEQFFGPGTRLTVL.

This sequence joins TRBV7-2 and TRBJ2-5, with D unresolved. Gene TRBJ2-7 matches the end of the DNA better, so the J call may be wrong. Germline V gene data show CDR1 as SGHTA and CDR2 as FQGNSA. This CDR3 region has 11 residues. CDR3 sequence: CASSLVGEQYF. The CDR3 nucleotides read TGTGCCAGCAGCTTAGTGGGCGAGCAGTACTTC.

This chain uses TRBV5-1 with TRBJ2-1; 13 nucleotides agree with TRBD2. The CDR3 is 15 residues long. The germline V gene has CDR1 SGHRS and CDR2 YFSETQ. V trimming: 4 bases; J trimming: 9 bases; junction bases outside the gene matches: 7. This chain's CDR3 is CASSPRTSGSVEQFF. The CDR3 region has the DNA TGCGCCAGCAGCCCGAGGACTAGCGGGAGTGTTGAGCAGTTCTTC.

This chain links TRBV11-2 with TRBJ2-1; D is perhaps TRBD1 (5 bases). Germline loops: CDR1 SGHAT, CDR2 FQNNGV. The CDR3 extends over 11 amino acids. The germline V and J ends were trimmed by 5 bases and 15 bases, with 14 bases remaining between them. The CDR3 region has the DNA TGTGCCAGCAGCCTGGGGCAGGGATGGTTCTTC. This translates into CASSLGQGWFF.

V gene TRBV19 combines with J gene TRBJ2-3; no definite D call. CDR1 is LNHDA, CDR2 SQIVND, per germline (reference sequence). This CDR3 is 14 amino acids long. Trimming removed 4 bases at V and 1 base at J, with 9 bases between. CDR3 amino acids: CASSTSGGTDTQYF. DNA for the CDR3: TGTGCCAGTAGTACTTCAGGCGGCACAGATACGCAGTATTTT. Filled out from reference TRBV19 and TRBJ2-3, the complete variable domain reads DGGITQSPKYLFRKEGQNVTLSCEQNLNHDAMYWYRQDPGQGLRLIYYSQIVNDFQKGDIAEGYSVSREKKESFPLTVTSAQKNPTAFYLCASSTSGGTDTQYFGPGTRLTVL.

The genes are TRBV6-6 and TRBJ1-1; 10 bases fit TRBD1. CDR3 length equals 16 residues. V was pared by 4 bases and J by 4 bases, with 9 bases of the junction left unmatched. Germline loops: CDR1 MNHNY, CDR2 SVGAGI (reference sequence). The CDR3 DNA reads as TGTGCCAGCAGTTTCCGGCCGGGACAGGGGATCACTGAAGCTTTCTTT. Its protein is CASSFRPGQGITEAFF.

This clone was seen only a few times. This rearrangement joins TRBV5-8 to TRBJ1-5; no firm D call. This CDR3 contains 14 residues. V was pared by 0 bases and J by 3 bases, with 7 bases between. Germline CDR1 reads SGHTS; CDR2 reads YDEGEE. CDR3 protein: CASSLGEINQPQHF. The CDR3 DNA follows: TGTGCCAGCAGCTTGGGAGAAATCAATCAGCCCCAGCATTTT.

The CDR3 region is CASSKVRDRDPYNEQFF. CDR3 DNA sequence: TGTGCCAGCAGCAAAGTAAGAGACAGGGACCCCTACAATGAGCAGTTCTTC. The chain links TRBV21-1 to TRBJ2-1; TRBD1 is taken as the D call from the table, unchecked against the DNA. TRBV21-1 is a recognized pseudogene. The CDR3 covers 17 residues.

This clone was found once. The rearrangement joins TRBV7-2 to TRBJ2-7, with D perhaps TRBD1 (6 bases). V was cut by 6 bases and J by 3 bases, with 15 bases left in between. The germline V gene has CDR1 SGHTA and CDR2 FQGNSA. The CDR3 consists of 14 residues. Written as DNA, the CDR3 is TGTGCCAGCAGTCGATCCTTGGACAGCTACGAGCAGTACTTC. It translates to CASSRSLDSYEQYF.

This CDR3 reads CAGVKGALSSYEQYF. The CDR3 DNA is TGTGCCGGCGTCAAGGGGGCCCTGAGCTCCTACGAGCAGTACTTC. V usage is TRBV2 and J usage is TRBJ2-7; 7 positions agree with TRBD1. The CDR3 length is 15 residues. J was trimmed by 0 bases and V by 11 bases; bases with no gene match: 13. Germline assignment: CDR1 SNHLY and CDR2 FYNNEI.

Only a few counts were recorded for this clone. The CDR3 nucleotides are TGTGCCAGCAGCCCTCCCGGGGGAGGCTACAATGAGCAGTTCTTC. This translates into CASSPPGGGYNEQFF. The rearrangement uses TRBV6-5 and TRBJ2-1, with D possibly being TRBD2 (6 bases). Germline CDR1 MNHEY, CDR2 SVGAGI. V was trimmed by 6 bases and J by 3 bases, leaving 15 bases between them. The CDR3 loop spans 15 amino acids.

This chain uses TRBV5-1 with TRBJ2-5, with TRBD2 matching over 7 bases. Trimming cost V 3 bases and J 5 bases; bases outside gene matches: 10. CDR1 is SGHRS and CDR2 is YFSETQ in the germline V gene. The CDR3 has 15 amino acids. CDR3 nucleotide sequence: TGCGCCAGCAGCTCGGACGGACTAGGTCGTGAGACCCAGTACTTC. Residues: CASSSDGLGRETQYF.

CDR3 protein: CASSLAERGKLFF. CDR3 nucleotide sequence: TGCGCCAGCAGCTTGGCCGAAAGAGGAAAACTGTTTTTT. This chain joins TRBV5-1 and TRBJ1-4; D is unclear. The CDR3 runs 13 residues. V lost 0 bases, J lost 10 bases, and 10 bases lay in between. Looked up from germline, CDR1 is SGHRS and CDR2 is YFSETQ.

The chain has TRBV11-3 and TRBJ2-7, with no clear D. V lost 4 bases to trimming and J lost 1 base, with 5 bases between them. Germline values: CDR1 SGHNT, CDR2 YENEEA. This CDR3 region has 12 residues. The CDR3 region is CASSSGSYEQYF. CDR3 nucleotides: TGTGCCAGCAGCTCCGGTTCCTACGAGCAGTACTTC. Combining the CDR3 with reference TRBV11-3 and TRBJ2-7 gives the whole variable domain EAGVVQSPRYKIIEKKQPVAFWCNPISGHNTLYWYLQNLGQGPELLIRYENEEAVDDSQLPKDRFSAERLKGVDSTLKIQPAELGDSAVYLCASSSGSYEQYFGPGTRLTVT.

This clone was seen more than once but under ten times. V gene TRBV18 combines with J gene TRBJ1-2; 11 bases line up with TRBD1. The trim removed 6 bases at V and 8 bases at J, leaving 11 bases unmatched. The CDR3 is 15 residues long. In germline, CDR1 is KGHSH, CDR2 LQKENI. The CDR3 reads CASSPQDRGLQGYTF. As DNA, the CDR3 is TGTGCCAGCTCGCCTCAGGACAGGGGGCTTCAGGGCTACACCTTC.

The chain couples TRBV19 to TRBJ2-1; 9 nucleotides match TRBD1. Per the germline V gene, CDR1 is LNHDA and CDR2 is SQIVND (reference sequence). Trimming at V came to 9 bases and at J to 4 bases, leaving 4 bases not matched to a gene. There are 13 residues in the CDR3. DNA of the CDR3: TGTGCCAGCGCCGGGACAGGGTACAATGAGCAGTTCTTC. Translation: CASAGTGYNEQFF.

The genes are TRBV18 and TRBJ2-3; 7 nucleotides align to TRBD1. There are 15 residues in the CDR3. Germline CDR1 KGHSH, CDR2 LQKENI. J was trimmed by 6 bases and V by 0 bases; bases with no gene match: 6. CDR3: CASSPPGQTPDTQYF. The CDR3 DNA follows: TGTGCCAGCTCACCACCGGGACAGACCCCGGATACGCAGTATTTT. The whole variable domain, remainder taken from reference TRBV18 and TRBJ2-3, is NAGVMQNPRHLVRRRGQEARLRCSPMKGHSHVYWYRQLPEEGLKFMVYLQKENIIDESGMPKERFSAEFPKEGPSILRIQQVVRGDSAAYFCASSPPGQTPDTQYFGPGTRLTVL.

The rearrangement uses TRBV2 and TRBJ2-1; 11 bases are a match to TRBD2. Germline loops: CDR1 SNHLY, CDR2 FYNNEI. The CDR3 is made up of 17 amino acids. V lost 4 bases to trimming and J lost 7 bases; unmatched junction nucleotides: 12. The CDR3, as DNA: TGTGCCAGCAGTGCCCTTAAGACTAGCGGGGTACGAAATGAGCAGTTCTTC. Its translation: CASSALKTSGVRNEQFF.

The V and J genes are TRBV28 and TRBJ1-3; D is ambiguous. There are 14 residues in the CDR3. Germline V CDR1 and CDR2: MDHEN, SYDVKM. V shed 5 bases and J shed 4 bases, with 12 bases lying between them. Written as DNA, the CDR3 is TGTGCCAGCAGTGACGCCGGAGTAGGAAACACCATATATTTT. Its translation is CASSDAGVGNTIYF.

V usage is TRBV10-3 and J usage is TRBJ2-3, with 12 bases that match TRBD2. Germline V CDR1 and CDR2: ENHRY, SYGVKD. This CDR3 comprises 17 residues. With 6 bases clipped from V and 5 bases from J, the junction kept 12 bases outside the gene matches. Written as DNA, the CDR3 is TGTGCCATCAGCGAGGGTAGGACTAGCGGGGCCGGAGATACGCAGTATTTT. Its translation: CAISEGRTSGAGDTQYF.

The CDR3 spells CASSYRDRVPYEQYF. CDR3 sequence (DNA): TGTGCCAGCAGTTACCGGGACAGGGTACCCTACGAGCAGTACTTC. The V call is TRBV25-1, the J call TRBJ2-7; TRBD1 aligns across 9 bases. CDR3 length equals 15 residues. Trimming cost V 5 bases and J 2 bases; bases outside gene matches: 7. Looked up from germline, CDR1 is MGHDK and CDR2 is SYGVNS.

The chain links TRBV5-1 to TRBJ2-5, with 9 bases matching TRBD2. The J call may be faulty, since TRBJ2-7 better matches the DNA end. The CDR3 spans 15 residues. Germline CDR1 and CDR2: SGHRS and YFSETQ. DNA for the CDR3: TGCGCCAGCAGCTTCCTGGGACTAGCCTCCTACGAGCAGTACTTC. It is translated as CASSFLGLASYEQYF.

The V gene is TRBV18, the J gene TRBJ2-3; 7 bases fit TRBD1. The CDR3 loop spans 14 amino acids. From germline, CDR1 is KGHSH and CDR2 LQKENI. V lost 4 bases, J lost 3 bases, and 4 bases stayed unmatched. The CDR3, as DNA: TGTGCCAGCTCACTGGTACAGGGGACAGATACGCAGTATTTT. This encodes CASSLVQGTDTQYF.